This T cell receptor beta chain was retrieved from a study of T cell responses to AZD1222 COVID-19 vaccine. As for this clone: Antigen unknown.

TCRdb's copy holds only in-frame clones and misses some; the assay was immunoSEQ multiplex PCR. The sample lists fewer than 90,000 clones, under 95% occurring once. The CDR3 runs 15 residues. The V gene's germline CDR1 is SEHNR and CDR2 FQNEAQ (reference sequence). Trimming took 1 base from V and 6 from J; bases not matched to a gene: 4. Study findings and constraints: Repertoires were obtained only post-peak T cell response. Dominant at 160-218 and 743-854, vaccine-associated CD4 TCRs also spanned spike. Unmutated variant regions are reportedly the target of nearly half of TCRs that are spike-specific. Compared with day 0, the breadth and depth of the Spike-specific TCR repertoire rose significantly after two doses of AZD1222.

The rearrangement uses TRBV7-9 and TRBJ2-1; TRBD2 agrees at 9 bases. The receptor was derived from an adult who received the AZD1222 COVID-19 vaccine. This specimen consisted of peripheral blood, obtained 28 days after the second AZD1222 dose. The CDR3 sequence is CASSLGSGGGNEQFF. The CDR3 DNA is TGTGCCAGCAGCTTAGGTAGCGGGGGTGGCAATGAGCAGTTCTTC.